Listed below are T cell receptor beta chains from one sample, sequenced in a study of T cells in Graves' hyperthyroidism and ophthalmopathy. TCRdb fed the multiplex PCR reads into MiXCR, producing one record per CDR3 protein. The sample holds 550,000 to 800,000 distinct CDR3 sequences, approximately 15% seen once. Sample: blood. These receptors were taken from a man aged 50-59 years with Graves' hyperthyroidism. Each CDR3 is given with its conserved first and last residue. The order of the fields is CDR3 DNA, CDR3 protein, clone size, J gene, D gene, V gene. D genes are given only for firm matches. Size is stated for part of the rows, as once, few or many counts, or as a class when the clone is expanded.

cdr3_nt: TGTGCCAGCAGCTTAATAGGGTCCCTCTACAATGAGCAGTTCTTC
cdr3_aa: CASSLIGSLYNEQFF
clone_size: many
j_call: TRBJ2-1
d_call: -
v_call: TRBV11-2

cdr3_nt: TGTGCCAGCAGTTACTCGGTACTAGCGGGCTACGAGCAGTACTTC
cdr3_aa: CASSYSVLAGYEQYF
clone_size: few
j_call: TRBJ2-7
d_call: TRBD2
v_call: TRBV6-5

cdr3_nt: TGTGCCAGTGTAGCGGGACTACCCTACAATGAGCAGTTCTTC
cdr3_aa: CASVAGLPYNEQFF
clone_size: few
j_call: TRBJ2-1
d_call: TRBD2
v_call: TRBV28

cdr3_nt: TGTGCCAGCAGTTTCTCCCGGGAGGGCCTGGGAGTTGGGTACAATGAGCAGTTCTTC
cdr3_aa: CASSFSREGLGVGYNEQFF
clone_size: -
j_call: TRBJ2-1
d_call: TRBD2
v_call: TRBV6-5

cdr3_nt: TGTGCCAGCAGCCTCCGAGTGGGAGGGACTAGCACAGATACGCAGTATTTT
cdr3_aa: CASSLRVGGTSTDTQYF
clone_size: -
j_call: TRBJ2-3
d_call: TRBD2
v_call: TRBV12-3/TRBV12-4

cdr3_nt: TGTGCCAGCAGCTTTGGGGGAGATGGCTACACCTTC
cdr3_aa: CASSFGGDGYTF
clone_size: many
j_call: TRBJ1-2
d_call: -
v_call: TRBV28

cdr3_nt: TGTGCCAGCTTCTCCCACCCAGGGAGGAACACTGAAGCTTTCTTT
cdr3_aa: CASFSHPGRNTEAFF
clone_size: many
j_call: TRBJ1-1
d_call: -
v_call: TRBV6-1

cdr3_nt: TGCAGCGTGCACTCAGGACAGGGGGCATATGGCTACACCTTC
cdr3_aa: CSVHSGQGAYGYTF
clone_size: -
j_call: TRBJ1-2
d_call: TRBD1
v_call: TRBV29-1

cdr3_nt: TGTGCCAGCAGGGTGGGACTAGCGGGAGTTGATGAGCAGTTCTTC
cdr3_aa: CASRVGLAGVDEQFF
clone_size: -
j_call: TRBJ2-1
d_call: TRBD2
v_call: TRBV2

cdr3_nt: TGTGCCAGCAGTTTTTCGTGGGGGGCGGCCGAGCAGTACTTC
cdr3_aa: CASSFSWGAAEQYF
clone_size: many
j_call: TRBJ2-7
d_call: -
v_call: TRBV28

cdr3_nt: TGTGCCAGCAGTTTATCCGTGGACAGCTCCTACGAGCAGTACTTC
cdr3_aa: CASSLSVDSSYEQYF
clone_size: -
j_call: TRBJ2-7
d_call: -
v_call: TRBV12-3/TRBV12-4

cdr3_nt: TGTGCCAGCAGCTTAGGACCGGCGGGCCCCAATGAGCAGTTCTTC
cdr3_aa: CASSLGPAGPNEQFF
clone_size: many
j_call: TRBJ2-1
d_call: -
v_call: TRBV11-2

cdr3_nt: TGTGCCAGTAGTATTTCGGACAGCACCTACGAGCAGTACTTC
cdr3_aa: CASSISDSTYEQYF
clone_size: -
j_call: TRBJ2-7
d_call: -
v_call: TRBV19

cdr3_nt: TGTGCCAGCAGTTTCGGGGTTTTGACTGAAGCTTTCTTT
cdr3_aa: CASSFGVLTEAFF
clone_size: -
j_call: TRBJ1-1
d_call: -
v_call: TRBV28

cdr3_nt: TGTGCCAGCAGTGAAATCCTCAGAGGCGATGAGCAGTTCTTC
cdr3_aa: CASSEILRGDEQFF
clone_size: few
j_call: TRBJ2-1
d_call: -
v_call: TRBV6-1

cdr3_nt: TGCAGTGCTCCCCTCGGGGGCAGCTCCTACAATGAGCAGTTCTTC
cdr3_aa: CSAPLGGSSYNEQFF
clone_size: few
j_call: TRBJ2-1
d_call: -
v_call: TRBV20-1

cdr3_nt: TGCAGCGTAATTGGGGGAAACTATGGCTACACCTTC
cdr3_aa: CSVIGGNYGYTF
clone_size: once
j_call: TRBJ1-2
d_call: -
v_call: TRBV29-1

cdr3_nt: TGCAGCGTTGTACGGAACACCGGGGAGCTGTTTTTT
cdr3_aa: CSVVRNTGELFF
clone_size: many
j_call: TRBJ2-2
d_call: -
v_call: TRBV29-1

cdr3_nt: TGTGCCAGCAGCGCCCGGCCGGGGGCAGACTATGGCTACACCTTC
cdr3_aa: CASSARPGADYGYTF
clone_size: few
j_call: TRBJ1-2
d_call: -
v_call: TRBV9

cdr3_nt: TGCAGTGCTAGGGCCCTGACTAGCGGGACCTCCAATGAGCAGTTCTTC
cdr3_aa: CSARALTSGTSNEQFF
clone_size: many
j_call: TRBJ2-1
d_call: TRBD2
v_call: TRBV20-1

cdr3_nt: TGTGCCACCAGCGCACCGGGACAGGGAGGCTATGGCTACACCTTC
cdr3_aa: CATSAPGQGGYGYTF
clone_size: many
j_call: TRBJ1-2
d_call: TRBD1
v_call: TRBV24-1

cdr3_nt: TGCGCCAGCAGCCAAGAAGGGACGCGGACAAACTATGGCTACACCTTC
cdr3_aa: CASSQEGTRTNYGYTF
clone_size: -
j_call: TRBJ1-2
d_call: -
v_call: TRBV4-3

cdr3_nt: TGTGCCAGCAGCTTCGGGACAGTTGCTGAAGCTTTCTTT
cdr3_aa: CASSFGTVAEAFF
clone_size: -
j_call: TRBJ1-1
d_call: TRBD1
v_call: TRBV5-6

cdr3_nt: TGTGCCAGCAGTCTAGTAAATTTGCATCAGCCCCAGCATTTT
cdr3_aa: CASSLVNLHQPQHF
clone_size: many
j_call: TRBJ1-5
d_call: -
v_call: TRBV12-3/TRBV12-4

cdr3_nt: TGTGCCAGCAGCTATACAGTATACGAGCAGTACTTC
cdr3_aa: CASSYTVYEQYF
clone_size: -
j_call: TRBJ2-7
d_call: -
v_call: TRBV7-9

cdr3_nt: TGTGCCAGCACCGACGGGGGAGCGGGAAACTCCTACAATGAGCAGTTCTTC
cdr3_aa: CASTDGGAGNSYNEQFF
clone_size: many
j_call: TRBJ2-1
d_call: TRBD2
v_call: TRBV28

cdr3_nt: TGTGCCACGACACCCGGACAGGGACCCTACGAGCAGTACTTC
cdr3_aa: CATTPGQGPYEQYF
clone_size: few
j_call: TRBJ2-7
d_call: TRBD1
v_call: TRBV19

cdr3_nt: TGTGCCAGCAGCGTAGCCGGCGGGAACGAGCAGTACTTC
cdr3_aa: CASSVAGGNEQYF
clone_size: few
j_call: TRBJ2-7
d_call: -
v_call: TRBV9

cdr3_nt: TGTGCCAGCAGGTTAGGTGGGACAGTCTCCTACGAGCAGTACTTC
cdr3_aa: CASRLGGTVSYEQYF
clone_size: -
j_call: TRBJ2-7
d_call: TRBD1
v_call: TRBV28

cdr3_nt: TGCAGTGCAAGGACTAGCGGGAGCGACGGGGAGCTGTTTTTT
cdr3_aa: CSARTSGSDGELFF
clone_size: few
j_call: TRBJ2-2
d_call: TRBD2
v_call: TRBV20-1

cdr3_nt: TGTGCCAGCAGCTTAATGGCTCAGTCCCGTGAGACCCAGTACTTC
cdr3_aa: CASSLMAQSRETQYF
clone_size: many
j_call: TRBJ2-5
d_call: -
v_call: TRBV7-3

cdr3_nt: TGCAGTGCTTTCCTAGCGGGACTCGCCCGGACGCAGTATTTT
cdr3_aa: CSAFLAGLARTQYF
clone_size: many
j_call: TRBJ2-3
d_call: TRBD2
v_call: TRBV20-1

cdr3_nt: TGTGCCAGCAGTCCGCCGGGACTGATTACCGCAGAGCTGTTTTTT
cdr3_aa: CASSPPGLITAELFF
clone_size: many
j_call: TRBJ2-2
d_call: -
v_call: TRBV27

cdr3_nt: TGTGCCAGCAGCTTAGCGGGGGGCTACAATAAGCAGTTCTTC
cdr3_aa: CASSLAGGYNKQFF
clone_size: many
j_call: TRBJ2-1
d_call: -
v_call: TRBV11-2

cdr3_nt: TGCGCCAGCAGAACCGGAACTCCCGGGACAGATACGCAGTATTTT
cdr3_aa: CASRTGTPGTDTQYF
clone_size: few
j_call: TRBJ2-3
d_call: -
v_call: TRBV10-2